The clone carrying this T cell receptor (beta chain) was observed once. Its antigen is as yet unknown. 60 Vbeta and 13 Jbeta primers were used in PCR. Only in-frame clones appear in the TCRdb table, and some are missing; sequencing was by immunoSEQ multiplex PCR. This sample has about 130,000 clones, with roughly four fifths found just once. These data originate in a study of cytomegalovirus exposure and HLA in healthy donors. The length of the CDR3 is 13 residues. V dropped 6 bases and J dropped 3 bases, with 12 bases sitting between them. The V gene's germline CDR1 is SEHNR and CDR2 FQNEAQ (reference sequence). Findings and limits, study-wide: TCR association rates varied by HLA locus in a later analysis, with DRB1 highest and HLA-C lowest. The classifier reportedly diagnosed cytomegalovirus status with high specificity and sensitivity. HLA allele associations emerged for roughly 17,000 TCR beta sequences in a later analysis, at 0.05 false discovery rate.

This chain connects TRBV7-9 to TRBJ2-7; a weak D match, TRBD2 (5 bases). The sequence came from a woman in her forties or fifties in good health and CMV-seropositive. Input material: PBMCs. The CDR3, as DNA: TGTGCCAGCAGTCCCTACGACTACTACGAGCAGTACTTC. It translates to CASSPYDYYEQYF.